This TCR beta chain was recorded in a study of T-cell memory formation after mild COVID-19. Study outcomes and limitations: Pre-infection memory carried some responding clones, suggesting that cross-reactive memory joined. Clones contracting across day 15 to 85 had a balanced CD4/CD8 profile; later expanding clones leaned CD4+.

With constant-segment primers, 5'RACE yielded cDNA libraries of TCR alpha and TCR beta that carried sample barcodes and UMIs. TCRdb reprocessed the 5' RACE reads with MiXCR, giving one entry per CDR3 protein. The sample has fewer than 400,000 distinct CDR3 sequences; approximately 15% are singletons. This clonotype turned up a few times. Antigen unknown. The CDR3 is made up of 15 amino acids. Trimming removed 6 bases at V and 0 bases at J, with 12 bases between. V usage is TRBV12-3 or TRBV12-4 and J usage is TRBJ1-5; D not certain. Material for sequencing was PBMCs or a T cell subset sorted from them (not recorded which). This receptor was taken from a man in his late teens or twenties who had mild COVID-19 (a few samples of this study predate the infection). Cell type and time point are not known. CDR3 coding DNA: TGTGCCAGCAGCCCCACCCCGTATAGCAATCAGCCCCAGCATTTT. Residues: CASSPTPYSNQPQHF.